The rows below give T cell receptor beta chains drawn from one sample of a study of cytomegalovirus exposure and HLA in healthy donors. The repertoire was sequenced with immunoSEQ multiplex PCR; TCRdb's copy has only in-frame clones and lacks some. Altogether fewer than 150,000 clones are present, about four fifths being singletons, with the ten largest covering under 2.5%. The sequencing input was PBMCs. All receptors derive from a man younger than 40 in good health and CMV-seronegative. CDR3s include the opening cysteine and the closing phenylalanine or tryptophan.

TRBV19	13	CASFGTGNQPQHF
TRBV28	13	CASSTGEPREQYF
TRBV5-1	16	CASSLAREDWIWEQFF
TRBV5-8	17	CASSLVGSGMGNQPQHF
TRBV28	16	CASSPISGTTYNEQFF
TRBV7-9	17	CASSLSIQGANFYGYTF
TRBV5-1	15	CASSRGQGVTDTQYF
TRBV6-5	13	CASSETGEAEAFF
TRBV29-1	14	CSVVQGSWTDTQYF
TRBV7-6	15	CASRQERGAHNEQFF
TRBV7-2	12	CASSFVNQPQHF
TRBV27	13	CASSLSGGPSLHF
TRBV28	16	CASSLWGTSGDYEQYF
TRBV19	14	CASSRGIYENEQFF
TRBV6-4	14	CASSKRGGRNEQFF
TRBV27	15	CASSLGDGGTYEQYF
TRBV6-5	16	CASSYRSAGGGETQYF
TRBV19	17	CASRLAGGTTSTDTQYF
TRBV7-2	13	CASRVTYTGELFF
TRBV5-6	13	CASSVSGPYEQYF
TRBV6-5	16	CASSYVGQGPNNEQFF
TRBV15	13	CATSRHRGQPQHF
TRBV11-2	14	CASSLGAGLDTQYF
TRBV10-3	14	CAISHKDSIEGYTF
TRBV29-1	10	CSARTPEAFF
TRBV15	14	CATSRDKGGEKLFF
TRBV27	14	CASSFNSLNTEAFF
TRBV18	16	CASSPRSGRAQGEQYF
TRBV27	16	CASSPPAGGPSGEQFF
TRBV10-2	15	CASSPMRVSTYEQYF
TRBV6-5	15	CASSYAGLSNTEAFF
TRBV5-4	15	CASSTRGGRQETQYF
TRBV19	15	CASSILAGGLETQYF
TRBV9	16	CASSQTTSGVTGELFF
TRBV10-3	16	CAISDTSVGSYNEQFF
TRBV9	16	CASYPGAGAPYNEQFF
TRBV5-1	14	CASSPTSDYNEQFF
TRBV5-4	15	CASSLAGGLADTQYF